These 20 T cell receptor beta chains were sequenced from one sample in a study of blood T cell repertoires in COVID-19. Data came from immunoSEQ multiplex PCR; TCRdb stores just in-frame clones and leaves some out. The sample comprises approximately 79,000 clones, roughly 89% of which are singletons, and 0.58% rests with the top ten. Sequencing was done on a sample of peripheral blood. The receptors derive from a man aged 55-75 years with acute or convalescent COVID-19.

This clone showed up just once. The chain couples TRBV28 to TRBJ1-4; D ambiguous. Germline-derived CDR1 and CDR2 are MDHEN and SYDVKM. CDR3 length: 16 residues. V was shortened by 8 bases and J by 0 bases, with 16 bases between the two germline ends. The CDR3 DNA sequence: TGTGCCAGCCGGAGGTTACCGCAGGCAACTAATGAAAAACTGTTTTTT. It yields the protein CASRRLPQATNEKLFF.

The chain combines TRBV5-1 with TRBJ2-7; possible D gene TRBD2, 5 bases. The CDR3 totals 16 residues. The ends were cut back, 0 bases at V and 2 bases at J, with 15 bases in the middle. The germline CDR1 and CDR2 sequences are SGHRS and YFSETQ. This CDR3 reads CASSLVEWEKTYEQYF. The CDR3 coding sequence is TGCGCCAGCAGCTTGGTCGAGTGGGAGAAAACCTACGAGCAGTACTTC.

The rearrangement joins TRBV6-5 to TRBJ1-2; weak D call: TRBD1 (5 bases). This CDR3 has 12 residues. V dropped 5 bases and J dropped 5 bases, with 9 bases sitting between them. Germline V gene data show CDR1 as MNHEY and CDR2 as SVGAGI. The CDR3 region is CASSPQGYGYTF. The CDR3 DNA is TGTGCCAGCAGTCCGCAGGGTTATGGCTACACCTTC.

Here the CDR3 reads CASSPGQGVYNEQFF. CDR3 in DNA: TGTGCCAGCAGCCCGGGACAGGGTGTTTACAATGAGCAGTTCTTC. V usage is TRBV5-4 and J usage is TRBJ2-1; 9 nucleotides agree with TRBD1. Germline trimming cut 4 bases from V and 4 bases from J; bases unmatched to any gene: 6. The CDR3 loop spans 15 amino acids. Germline V gives CDR1 SGHNT, CDR2 YYREEE (reference sequence).

This chain joins TRBV5-1 and TRBJ2-7, with 9 nucleotides matching TRBD2. Unmatched junction bases numbered 4, after V lost 3 bases and J lost 3 bases. Germline CDR1 and CDR2: SGHRS and YFSETQ. This CDR3 region has 14 residues. Written as DNA, the CDR3 is TGCGCCAGCAGCTCTCCTAGCGGGAACTACGAGCAGTACTTC. Its protein is CASSSPSGNYEQYF.

The chain links TRBV12-3 or TRBV12-4 to TRBJ2-7; 8 positions agree with TRBD1. The CDR3 has 13 residues. V was clipped by 4 bases and J by 6 bases; unmatched bases: 5. The CDR3 bases are TGTGCCAGCAGTTCGGACAGGGTGGGCGAGCAGTACTTC. Amino acid sequence: CASSSDRVGEQYF.

The chain combines TRBV11-3 with TRBJ2-1; D remains unclear. Per the germline V gene, CDR1 is SGHNT and CDR2 is YENEEA. This CDR3 has 14 residues. Trimming cost V 1 base and J 10 bases, with 14 bases left between them. CDR3 in DNA: TGTGCCAGCAGCTTAGTAGCCACCAGCTCGGAGCAGTTCTTC. This sequence encodes CASSLVATSSEQFF.

In this sample, this clone turned up a few times. This CDR3 is also generated by other DNA sequences in the sample. The rearrangement joins TRBV4-2 to TRBJ2-2; TRBD2 matches 8 bases. The V segment lost 0 bases and the J segment 4 bases; nucleotides outside the gene matches: 7. CDR1 LGHNA and CDR2 YNFKEQ come from the germline V gene. The CDR3 totals 17 residues. As DNA, the CDR3 is TGTGCCAGCAGCCAAGATGGTCTAGCGGGCGTCACCGGGGAGCTGTTTTTT. It is translated as CASSQDGLAGVTGELFF.

This clone was counted a few times. This chain uses TRBV4-2 with TRBJ2-3; TRBD2 is a possible D gene (6 bases). The CDR3 length is 18 residues. Trimming left V 5 bases short and J 2 bases short, with 23 bases between. The germline V gene has CDR1 LGHNA and CDR2 YNFKEQ. This chain's CDR3 is CASSESIGGMKLTDTQYF. In DNA form, the CDR3 reads TGTGCCAGCAGCGAAAGCATCGGCGGGATGAAGCTCACAGATACGCAGTATTTT.

The gene calls are TRBV11-2 and TRBJ1-6; TRBD1 matches at 9 bases. CDR1 is SGHAT, CDR2 FQNNGV, per germline. The CDR3 consists of 14 residues. Trimming at V came to 4 bases and at J to 11 bases, leaving 6 bases not matched to a gene. The CDR3 DNA reads TGTGCCAGCAGCTCCGGGACAGGGTACCCACCCCTCCACTTT. Its protein product is CASSSGTGYPPLHF.

The chain combines TRBV5-1 with TRBJ2-1, with 10 bases aligning to TRBD2. CDR1 and CDR2 (germline): SGHRS, YFSETQ. The CDR3 spans 16 residues. Unmatched junction bases numbered 8, after V lost 4 bases and J lost 4 bases. The CDR3 here is CASSRSGGASYNEQFF. Written as DNA, the CDR3 is TGCGCCAGCAGCCGGAGCGGGGGGGCTTCGTACAATGAGCAGTTCTTC.

This clone occurred a few times. The chain couples TRBV19 to TRBJ1-2; TRBD1 matches at 8 bases. Losses at the gene ends were 5 bases for V and 2 bases for J; bases not matched to a gene: 13. The CDR3 spans 17 residues. In germline, CDR1 is LNHDA, CDR2 SQIVND (reference sequence). The CDR3: CASSPFRGRGENYGYTF. The CDR3 DNA reads as TGTGCCAGTAGTCCATTCAGGGGGCGCGGGGAGAACTATGGCTACACCTTC.

The rearrangement uses TRBV9 and TRBJ1-4; 8 positions match TRBD1. This CDR3 has 17 amino acids. Looked up from germline, CDR1 is SGDLS and CDR2 is YYNGEE. Losses at the gene ends were 4 bases for V and 1 base for J; bases not matched to a gene: 9. The CDR3 region is CASSPQAGGRTNEKLFF. The CDR3 DNA follows: TGTGCCAGCAGCCCCCAGGCAGGGGGCAGAACTAATGAAAAACTGTTTTTT.

This chain uses TRBV5-4 with TRBJ1-4; D remains unclear. Trimming cost V 4 bases and J 8 bases, with 21 bases left between them. There are 16 residues in the CDR3. From germline, CDR1 is SGHNT and CDR2 YYREEE (reference sequence). The CDR3 bases are TGTGCCAGCAGCACACCTACCGGGGTCCACGGGGAAAAACTGTTTTTT. It translates to CASSTPTGVHGEKLFF.

This clone was detected once. As DNA, the CDR3 is TGTGCCAGCGCACGCGGGGGGCGGCGATCAGGGTATGGCTACACCTTC. Protein sequence: CASARGGRRSGYGYTF. This chain links TRBV2 with TRBJ1-2, with a weak D call TRBD1 (6 bases). V was clipped by 8 bases and J by 5 bases, with 24 bases between them. This CDR3 comprises 16 residues. CDR1 is SNHLY, CDR2 FYNNEI, per germline.

Comment on this clone: Other DNA sequences in the same sample also yield this CDR3. The V and J genes are TRBV5-1 and TRBJ2-7, with 7 bases matching TRBD1. V gave up 4 bases and J gave up 3 bases; unmatched junction bases: 4. The CDR3 runs 13 residues. The germline gives CDR1 SGHRS, CDR2 YFSETQ. The CDR3 region is CASSLGQSYEQYF. CDR3 sequence (DNA): TGCGCCAGCAGCCTGGGACAGAGCTACGAGCAGTACTTC.

The chain couples TRBV5-1 to TRBJ2-1; TRBD2 might be the D (6 bases). This CDR3 contains 18 residues. Germline V gene data show CDR1 as SGHRS and CDR2 as YFSETQ. V lost 3 bases to trimming and J lost 0 bases, with 19 bases between them. CDR3 sequence: CASSYSEGLARSYNEQFF. The CDR3 DNA sequence: TGCGCCAGCAGCTACTCCGAAGGTCTAGCGCGCTCCTACAATGAGCAGTTCTTC.

The V gene is TRBV28, the J gene TRBJ1-2; no firm D call. The V and J ends lost 2 bases and 2 bases respectively, with 9 bases between them. Germline V gene data show CDR1 as MDHEN and CDR2 as SYDVKM. The CDR3 has 14 residues. The CDR3 loop is CASSLGVRNYGYTF. Written as DNA, the CDR3 is TGTGCCAGCAGTTTAGGTGTGCGGAACTATGGCTACACCTTC.

As regards this clone: The junction does not match germline at one end; this may be a read error. The chain combines TRBV2 with TRBJ1-2; 7 bases line up with TRBD1. This CDR3 is 14 amino acids long. Germline CDR1 is SNHLY and CDR2 is FYNNEI. This CDR3 reads CASRGRQGYTSLHF. In nucleotides, the CDR3 is TGTGCCAGCAGGGGTCGACAGGGTTATACATCTCTCCACTTC.

This clone has a single count. The chain has TRBV5-1 and TRBJ1-4; TRBD1 aligns across 12 bases. J was trimmed by 11 bases and V by 4 bases; bases with no gene match: 9. CDR1 is SGHRS and CDR2 is YFSETQ in the germline V gene. CDR3 size: 15 residues. This CDR3 is CASSPGTGGDGKLFF. CDR3 nucleotides: TGCGCCAGCAGCCCCGGGACAGGGGGCGATGGGAAACTGTTTTTT.